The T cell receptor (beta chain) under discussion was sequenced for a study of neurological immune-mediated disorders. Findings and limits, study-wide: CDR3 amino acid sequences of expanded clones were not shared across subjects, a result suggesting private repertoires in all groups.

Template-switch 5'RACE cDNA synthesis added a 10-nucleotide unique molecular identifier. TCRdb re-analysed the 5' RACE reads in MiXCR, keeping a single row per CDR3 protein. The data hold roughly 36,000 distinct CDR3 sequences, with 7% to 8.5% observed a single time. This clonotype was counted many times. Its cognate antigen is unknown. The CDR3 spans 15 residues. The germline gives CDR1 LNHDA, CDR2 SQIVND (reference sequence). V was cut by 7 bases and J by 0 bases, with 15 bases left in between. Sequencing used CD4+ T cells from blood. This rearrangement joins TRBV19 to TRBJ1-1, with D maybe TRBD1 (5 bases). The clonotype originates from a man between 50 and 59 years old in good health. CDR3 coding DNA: TGTGCCAGTACCATCAGGGACCGGATGAACACTGAAGCTTTCTTT. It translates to CASTIRDRMNTEAFF.